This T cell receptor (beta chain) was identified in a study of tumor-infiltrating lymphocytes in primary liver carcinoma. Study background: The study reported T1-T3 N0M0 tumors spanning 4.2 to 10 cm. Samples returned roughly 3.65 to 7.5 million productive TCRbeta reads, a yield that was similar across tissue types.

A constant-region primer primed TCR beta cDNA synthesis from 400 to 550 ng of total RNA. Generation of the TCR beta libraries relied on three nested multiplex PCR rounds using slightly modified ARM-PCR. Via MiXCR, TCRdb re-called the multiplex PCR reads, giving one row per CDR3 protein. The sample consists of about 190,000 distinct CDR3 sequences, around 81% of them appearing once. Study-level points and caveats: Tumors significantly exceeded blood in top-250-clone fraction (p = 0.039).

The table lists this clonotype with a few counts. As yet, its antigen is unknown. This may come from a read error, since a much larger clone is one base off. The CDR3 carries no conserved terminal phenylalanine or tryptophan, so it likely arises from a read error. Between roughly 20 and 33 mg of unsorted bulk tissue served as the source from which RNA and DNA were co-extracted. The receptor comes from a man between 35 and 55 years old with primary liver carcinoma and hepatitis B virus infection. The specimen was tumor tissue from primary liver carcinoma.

The CDR3 protein is CASSFTGDYQETQYL. The CDR3 coding sequence is TGTGCCAGCAGTTTCACAGGGGACTACCAAGAGACCCAGTACTTA. The chain uses TRBV6-2 or TRBV6-3 and TRBJ2-5; a weak D match, TRBD1 (7 bases). The V gene lost 4 bases and the J gene lost 0 bases, with 12 bases spanning the gap. From germline, CDR1 is MNHEY and CDR2 SVGEGT. The CDR3 contains 15 residues.